The source of this T cell receptor beta chain is a study of cytomegalovirus exposure and HLA in healthy donors. Study summary: The 120 million or so unique TCR beta sequences, from 150 million to 200 million T cells, were found by an earlier analysis.

General study findings and limits: The listing of roughly 160 TCR beta chains classed them as cytomegalovirus-associated. An assumption of roughly uniform sequencing depth across donors underlay the presence/absence analyses.

Note on this clone: Its matching antigen is unknown. The junction shows a germline mismatch at one end, possibly a read error.

This CDR3 spans 14 amino acids. CDR1 and CDR2 (germline): SGHNT, YYREEE (reference sequence). PCR primers comprised 60 Vbeta and 13 Jbeta primers. Here immunoSEQ multiplex PCR was the method, and the copy in TCRdb shows in-frame clones only, minus some. The sample carries over 150,000 clones, approximately 80% recorded once. V is TRBV5-4 and J is TRBJ1-2; 7 nucleotides align to TRBD1. Sample: PBMCs. The clonotype originates from a male donor in good health and CMV-seronegative. CDR3 region: CASSSGTEGYRYTF. CDR3 bases: TGTGCCAGCAGCTCCGGGACAGAAGGCTATCGCTACACCTTC.